The entry that follows covers one T cell receptor beta chain sequence. This record comes from a study of blood T cell repertoires in COVID-19. Study summary: Italy, Spain and the United States were the sources of the convalescent and acute COVID-19 samples. PBMCs, B-cell-depleted T cells, or T cells provided the cDNA or gDNA that made up the material.

TCRdb's table, derived via immunoSEQ multiplex PCR, lists solely in-frame clones and lacks some. The table shows more than 200,000 clones, with nearly 90% occurring only once. J gave up 7 bases and V 6 bases, and 11 bases lay outside the gene matches. The germline gives CDR1 MDHEN, CDR2 SYDVKM. This CDR3 region has 14 residues. The chain uses TRBV28 and TRBJ1-2, with 7 bases aligning to TRBD1. This TCR came from a man aged 18 to 30 with active or convalescent COVID-19. Sequenced sample: peripheral blood. CDR3 sequence (DNA): TGTGCCAGCAGGAACCGACAGGGCCCTCCTGGCTACACCTTC. Residues: CASRNRQGPPGYTF.